The 18 T cell receptor beta chains reported below all come from one sample, sequenced in a study of T cell responses to AZD1222 COVID-19 vaccine. The protocol was immunoSEQ multiplex PCR, while the TCRdb copy is restricted to in-frame clones and leaves out a portion. The profile shows 100,000 or so clones, approximately 91% of them singletons. The sample here was peripheral blood, taken on day 0 of AZD1222 vaccination. The receptor set was obtained from an adult in good health.

J is TRBJ2-3 and V is TRBV19; 13 positions match TRBD2. The germline gives CDR1 LNHDA, CDR2 SQIVND (reference sequence). This CDR3 is built from 16 residues. After removal of 4 bases from V and 7 bases from J, the junction contained 8 bases not matched to a gene. CDR3 nucleotides: TGTGCCAGTAGTACCCTAGGGACTAGCGGGACGTATACGCAGTATTTT. Translated: CASSTLGTSGTYTQYF.

V is TRBV30 and J is TRBJ2-3; maybe TRBD2 (6 bases). CDR1 and CDR2 from the germline V gene are GTSNPN and SVGIG (reference sequence). Trimming took 4 bases from V and 4 from J, leaving 21 bases between them. The CDR3 has 16 residues. The chain's CDR3 is CAWTISGDGSADTQYF. CDR3 in DNA: TGTGCCTGGACAATTTCGGGAGACGGAAGTGCAGATACGCAGTATTTT.

CDR3 loop: CASTMGRYNEKLFF. DNA for the CDR3: TGTGCCAGTACCATGGGACGATATAATGAAAAACTGTTTTTT. V is TRBV19 and J is TRBJ1-4; weak D call: TRBD1 (5 bases). Germline CDR1 is LNHDA and CDR2 is SQIVND (reference sequence). Trimming cost V 7 bases and J 4 bases, with 13 bases left between them. The CDR3 spans 14 residues.

V usage is TRBV29-1 and J usage is TRBJ1-2; D may be TRBD1 (6 bases). CDR3 length: 14 residues. Germline V gene sequence: CDR1 SQVTM, CDR2 ANQGSEA. V was clipped by 0 bases and J by 14 bases, with 22 bases between them. CDR3 sequence: CSVEDPQSNTGRTF. The CDR3, as DNA: TGCAGCGTTGAAGACCCACAATCAAATACAGGGAGGACCTTC.

This clone was seen just once. DNA for the CDR3: TGTGCCAGTAGTGTGACAGGAATGAACACTGAAGCTTTCTTT. Protein sequence: CASSVTGMNTEAFF. V gene TRBV19 combines with J gene TRBJ1-1; TRBD1 is a possible D gene (6 bases). V was shortened by 5 bases and J by 0 bases, with 10 bases between the two germline ends. This CDR3 region has 14 residues. Germline-derived CDR1 and CDR2 are LNHDA and SQIVND (reference sequence).

Turning to this clone: A junction end diverges from the germline sequence, so it may reflect a read error. The chain uses TRBV7-7 and TRBJ1-4; D gene unclear. Germline loops: CDR1 SSHAT, CDR2 FNYEAQ (reference sequence). The CDR3 is 13 residues long. CDR3 nucleotides: TGTGCTAGCAGCCCTAGGCCCGGTGAAAAACTGTTTTTT. Residues: CASSPRPGEKLFF. The full variable domain, in which reference TRBV7-7 and TRBJ1-4 provide the parts outside the CDR3, is GAGVSQSPRYKVTKRGQDVTLRCDPISSHATLYWYQQALGQGPEFLTYFNYEAQPDKSGLPSDRFSAERPEGSISTLTIQRTEQRDSAMYRCASSPRPGEKLFFGSGTQLSVL.

This clone has only one observation. The V and J genes are TRBV7-2 and TRBJ2-4, with D perhaps matching TRBD2 (5 bases). CDR1 is SGHTA, CDR2 FQGNSA, per germline. V shed 5 bases and J shed 7 bases, with 18 bases lying between them. This CDR3 has 15 amino acids. DNA for the CDR3: TGTGCCAGCAGCCAGACGGGGATGGGATTGAACATTCAGTACTTC. Its protein is CASSQTGMGLNIQYF.

As DNA, the CDR3 is TGTGCCAGCAGACGGACGGATACGCAGTATTTT. Amino acids: CASRRTDTQYF. This rearrangement joins TRBV28 to TRBJ2-3; D gene uncertain. The V and J ends lost 6 bases and 6 bases respectively, with 7 bases between them. Germline assignment: CDR1 MDHEN and CDR2 SYDVKM. The CDR3 runs to 11 residues.

The gene calls are TRBV29-1 and TRBJ2-5, with TRBD1 identical over 11 bases. J was trimmed by 2 bases and V by 7 bases; bases with no gene match: 6. The CDR3 has 14 residues. CDR1 SQVTM and CDR2 ANQGSEA come from the germline V gene. This CDR3 is CSGDRDRGQETQYF. As DNA, the CDR3 is TGCAGCGGAGACCGGGACAGGGGGCAAGAGACCCAGTACTTC.

The rearrangement joins TRBV6-2 or TRBV6-3 to TRBJ1-2; D not certain. CDR1 is MNHEY and CDR2 is SVGEGT in the germline V gene. V was clipped by 0 bases and J by 4 bases, with 9 bases between them. The CDR3 length is 14 residues. In nucleotides, the CDR3 is TGTGCCAGCAGTTACTCAGGGTACGGCTATGGCTACACCTTC. This codes for CASSYSGYGYGYTF.

The chain carries TRBV27 and TRBJ1-3; D remains unclear. CDR1 and CDR2 (germline): MNHEY, SMNVEV (reference sequence). V was cut by 5 bases and J by 1 base, with 15 bases left in between. The CDR3 is 16 residues long. The CDR3 here is CASSATGRASGNTIYF. In nucleotides, the CDR3 is TGTGCCAGCAGTGCAACTGGACGCGCTTCTGGAAACACCATATATTTT.

The genes are TRBV30 and TRBJ1-2; a possible D gene is TRBD1 (6 bases). The ends were cut back, 3 bases at V and 4 bases at J, with 12 bases in the middle. Germline-derived CDR1 and CDR2 are GTSNPN and SVGIG (reference sequence). CDR3 length: 13 amino acids. The CDR3 DNA follows: TGTGCCTGGAGGGACAGTTGGGCCTATGGCTACACCTTC. Its protein is CAWRDSWAYGYTF.

The V and J genes are TRBV4-1 and TRBJ1-2; 7 nucleotides match TRBD1. The CDR3 covers 15 residues. The V gene's germline CDR1 is MGHRA and CDR2 YSYEKL. V lost 1 base to trimming and J lost 3 bases; unmatched junction nucleotides: 5. Here the CDR3 DNA reads TGCGCCAGCAGCCAAGGGGGAGGGGGCTACTATGGCTACACCTTC. The encoded protein is CASSQGGGGYYGYTF.

The chain has TRBV5-1 and TRBJ2-2; D is uncertain. The V end was cut by 0 bases, the J end by 4 bases, with 4 bases between. The germline gives CDR1 SGHRS, CDR2 YFSETQ. The CDR3 is 13 residues long. The CDR3, as DNA: TGCGCCAGCAGCTTGGCTCCCACCGGGGAGCTGTTTTTT. This codes for CASSLAPTGELFF.

V usage is TRBV7-9 and J usage is TRBJ2-1, with TRBD1 identical over 7 bases. The CDR3 sequence is 14 residues long. Germline lookup yields CDR1 SEHNR and CDR2 FQNEAQ (reference sequence). V shed 3 bases and J 5 bases; nucleotides not matched to a gene: 4. CDR3 nucleotide sequence: TGTGCCAGCAGCTTGGGACAGCTACACAATGAGCAGTTCTTC. Protein product: CASSLGQLHNEQFF.

V usage is TRBV28 and J usage is TRBJ1-5; D is perhaps TRBD1 (6 bases). Germline CDR1 MDHEN, CDR2 SYDVKM. V was clipped by 6 bases and J by 3 bases, with 15 bases between them. CDR3 length: 15 residues. This CDR3 reads CASRPGTISNQPQHF. Written as DNA, the CDR3 is TGTGCCAGCAGACCGGGGACAATTTCCAATCAGCCCCAGCATTTT.

The chain employs TRBV5-5 and TRBJ1-5, with a weak D call TRBD1 (5 bases). The CDR3 is 15 amino acids. V dropped 4 bases and J dropped 11 bases, with 22 bases sitting between them. Germline V CDR1 and CDR2: SGHKS, YYEKEE (reference sequence). The CDR3 DNA is TGTGCCAGCAGCCTAACCGGGGGTGGAGGTAGGTCCCAGCATTTT. It specifies CASSLTGGGGRSQHF.

The chain carries TRBV5-6 and TRBJ2-5, with TRBD2 matching 12 bases. CDR3 size: 15 residues. The V and J ends lost 5 bases and 5 bases, in that order; junction bases with no gene match: 7. Germline V gives CDR1 SGHDT, CDR2 YYEEEE. The chain's CDR3 is CASRSRTSGKETQYF. CDR3 DNA sequence: TGTGCCAGCAGGTCGCGGACTAGCGGGAAGGAGACCCAGTACTTC.